This TCR beta chain comes out of a study of T-cell reconstitution after alpha-beta-depleted transplantation in children. Study-wide findings and caveats: For some patients, TCRbeta diversity was high at day 60 because of recipient T cells and thymic progenitors that survived. Where alpha-beta T cells came from about two months after transplant was reportedly several hundred expanded graft clones.

Unique molecular identifiers featured in how the TCRbeta library was prepared. TCRdb recomputed calls from the PCR reads with MiXCR, one row per CDR3 protein. The sample records a few hundred thousand distinct CDR3 sequences, roughly 17% being singletons. Note on this clonotype: Antigen specificity is unknown.

Germline CDR1 reads MNHEY; CDR2 reads SVGAGI. The CDR3 totals 15 residues. Unmatched junction bases numbered 8, after V lost 5 bases and J lost 4 bases. This receptor was obtained from a boy younger than two who had a stem cell transplant for Wiskott-Aldrich syndrome, so the T cells may come from the graft donor. The chain carries TRBV6-5 and TRBJ2-7; 10 bases agree with TRBD2. The sequences come from PBMCs, mostly from graft donor cells, collected 360 days after TCRalphabeta/CD19-depleted stem cell transplant. CDR3 bases: TGTGCCAGCAGTCGGACTAGCGGACTTTCTTACGAGCAGTACTTC. Amino acids: CASSRTSGLSYEQYF.